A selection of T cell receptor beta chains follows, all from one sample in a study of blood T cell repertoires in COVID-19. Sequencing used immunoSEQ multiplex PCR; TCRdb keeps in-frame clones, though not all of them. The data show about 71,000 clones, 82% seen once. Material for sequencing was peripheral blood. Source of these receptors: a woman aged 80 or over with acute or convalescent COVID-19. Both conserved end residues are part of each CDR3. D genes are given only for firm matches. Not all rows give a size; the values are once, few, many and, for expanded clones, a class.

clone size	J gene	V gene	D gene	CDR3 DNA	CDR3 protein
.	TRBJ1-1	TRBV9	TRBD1	TGTGCCAGCAGCCCGGGGGACAGGGCGCTACCCACCACTGAAGCTTTCTTT	CASSPGDRALPTTEAFF
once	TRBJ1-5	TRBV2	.	TGTGCCAGCAGTGAGCGGGTCACCTATCAGCCCCAGCATTTT	CASSERVTYQPQHF
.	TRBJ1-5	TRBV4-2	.	TGTGCCAGCAGCCAAGACTCCGGGGACATATGGATGGACGGCAATCAGCCCCAGCATTTT	CASSQDSGDIWMDGNQPQHF
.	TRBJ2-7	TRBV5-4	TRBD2	TGTGCCAGCAGCCAAGGCACTAGCGTACCCTACGAGCAGTACTTC	CASSQGTSVPYEQYF
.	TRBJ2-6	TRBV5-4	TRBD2	TGTGCCAGCAGCCGAGGACTAGCGGGAGTCGGCTCTGGGGCCAACGTCCTGACTTTC	CASSRGLAGVGSGANVLTF
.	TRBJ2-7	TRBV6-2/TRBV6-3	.	TGTGCCAGCAGTTACTCGGGCCCAGCCCACGAGCAGTACTTC	CASSYSGPAHEQYF
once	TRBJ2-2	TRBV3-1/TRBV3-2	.	TGTGCCAGCAGCCTCTCGGGAACCGGGGAGCTGTTTTTT	CASSLSGTGELFF
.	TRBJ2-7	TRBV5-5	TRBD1	TGTGCCAGCAGCTTACAGGGGGCCTACGAGCAGTACTTC	CASSLQGAYEQYF
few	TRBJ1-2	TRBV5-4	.	TGTGCCAGCAGCTTGGCCATGGGGGCGCAAGGCTACACCTTC	CASSLAMGAQGYTF
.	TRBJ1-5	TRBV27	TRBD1	TGTGCCAGCAGCAGATCCGGGACAGTTAGCAATCAGCCCCAGCATTTT	CASSRSGTVSNQPQHF
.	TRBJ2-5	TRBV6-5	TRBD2	TGTGCCAGCAGTACCGGGGTAGCGGGAGTAGAGACCCAGTACTTC	CASSTGVAGVETQYF
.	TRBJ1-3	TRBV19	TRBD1	TGTGCCAGTAGTATCGGGACAGGGGGAAACACCATATATTTT	CASSIGTGGNTIYF
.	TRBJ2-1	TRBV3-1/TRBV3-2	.	TGTGCCAGCAGCCCGACAGATGAGCAGTTCTTC	CASSPTDEQFF
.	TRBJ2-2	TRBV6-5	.	TGTGCCAGCAGTTACCGGGGGGCGTTACACCCCGGGGAGCTGTTTTTT	CASSYRGALHPGELFF
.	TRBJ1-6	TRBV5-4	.	TGTGCCAGCAGCTTGGCCCGGGGGGGTAATTCACCCCTCCACTTT	CASSLARGGNSPLHF
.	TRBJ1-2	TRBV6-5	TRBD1	TGTGCCAGCTCCCCCCTGGGACAGGGGGTCTATGGCTACACCTTC	CASSPLGQGVYGYTF
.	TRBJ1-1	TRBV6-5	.	TGTGCCAGCAGGAGAGGGTACGGCACTGAAGCTTTCTTT	CASRRGYGTEAFF
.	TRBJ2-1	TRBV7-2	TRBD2	TGTGCCAGCAGCTCAACTCTAGCGGGAAGGAGTGAGCAGTTCTTC	CASSSTLAGRSEQFF
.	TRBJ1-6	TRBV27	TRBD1	TGTGCCAGCGGGACAGGGGGCTCCTATAATTCACCCCTCCACTTT	CASGTGGSYNSPLHF
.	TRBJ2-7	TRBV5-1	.	TGCGCCAGCAGCTTGGTTCCTAACGGGGGCTACGAGCAGTACTTC	CASSLVPNGGYEQYF
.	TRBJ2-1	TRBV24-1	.	TGTGCCACCAGTGGGACAGAAAACAATGAGCAGTTCTTC	CATSGTENNEQFF
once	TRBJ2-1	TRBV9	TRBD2	TGTGCCAGCAGCGCGGGACTAGCATTCAATGAGCAGTTCTTC	CASSAGLAFNEQFF
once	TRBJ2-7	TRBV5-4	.	TGTGCCAGCAGCTTGGAAGCGGCCCGGACGGGGGAGCAGTACTTC	CASSLEAARTGEQYF
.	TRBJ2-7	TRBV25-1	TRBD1	TGTGCCAGCAGCTTGGACAGGACGAAGCAGTACTTC	CASSLDRTKQYF
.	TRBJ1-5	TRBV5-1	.	TGCGCCAGCAGCTTGGCTGCCGGGTTCAATCAGCCCCAGCATTTT	CASSLAAGFNQPQHF
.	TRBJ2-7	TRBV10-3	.	TGTGCCAGCGGTCCGTCCTACGAGCAGTACTTC	CASGPSYEQYF
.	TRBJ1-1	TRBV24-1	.	TGTGCCACCAGTGATTCCATCCCGGGCACTGAAGCTTTCTTT	CATSDSIPGTEAFF
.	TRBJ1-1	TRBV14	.	TGTGCCAGCAGCCAAGACGCCGGGGTCGACACTGAAGCTTTCTTT	CASSQDAGVDTEAFF
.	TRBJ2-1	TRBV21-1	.	TGTGCCAGCAGCGGCCGATCGCCAATTAAGTGCCAACTAAAGATCGACAATGAGCAGTTCTTC	CASSGRSPIKCQLKIDNEQFF
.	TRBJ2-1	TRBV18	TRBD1	TGTGCCAGCTCACCACCGTGGACAGGGAAAAATGAGCAGTTCTTC	CASSPPWTGKNEQFF
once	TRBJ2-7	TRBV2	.	TGTGCCAGCAGTGATTTCGGCTACGAGCAGTACTTC	CASSDFGYEQYF
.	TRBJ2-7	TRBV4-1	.	TGCGCCAGCAGCCCCCGTGGCACACCCTACGAGCAGTACTTC	CASSPRGTPYEQYF
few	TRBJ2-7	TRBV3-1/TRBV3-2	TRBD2	TGTGCCAGCAGCCAGGGGACTAGCGGGAGGAGCTCCTACGAGCAGTACTTC	CASSQGTSGRSSYEQYF
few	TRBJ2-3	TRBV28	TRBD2	TGTGCCAGCAGCCGCTTTACGGGAGGGGGTACAGATACGCAGTATTTT	CASSRFTGGGTDTQYF
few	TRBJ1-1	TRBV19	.	TGTGCCAGTAGTAGCGATGTCAACACTGAAGCTTTCTTT	CASSSDVNTEAFF
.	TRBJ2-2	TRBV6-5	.	TGTGCCAGCGCCCGGGAGTCTAGTCGCACCGGGGAGCTGTTTTTT	CASARESSRTGELFF
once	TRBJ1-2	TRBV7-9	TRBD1	TGTGCCAGCAGCTTAGCGGCCGGGACAGGGGTTTTTGTCTATGGCTACACCTTC	CASSLAAGTGVFVYGYTF
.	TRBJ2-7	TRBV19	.	TGTGCCAGTACCCCGGCAGGCGGGCCCTCCTACGAGCAGTACTTC	CASTPAGGPSYEQYF
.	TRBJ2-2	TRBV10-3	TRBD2	TGTGCCATCAGTGACCAGGGACTAGCGGGAATTAACACCGGGGAGCTGTTTTTT	CAISDQGLAGINTGELFF
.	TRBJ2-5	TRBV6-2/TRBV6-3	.	TGTGCCAGCAGTTTGGGGGAGGCTCATCAAGAGACCCAGTACTTC	CASSLGEAHQETQYF
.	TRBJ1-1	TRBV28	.	TGTGCCAGCAGTTCTATCTCCCCGGGCGGGGGAACTGAAGCTTTCTTT	CASSSISPGGGTEAFF
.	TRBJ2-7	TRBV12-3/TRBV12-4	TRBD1	TGTGCCAGCAGTTTAGGGCAGGGGGTCGAGCAGTACTTC	CASSLGQGVEQYF
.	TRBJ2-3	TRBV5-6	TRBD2	TGTGCCAGCAGCTCCCAACCTTCTAGCGGCCTCACAGATACGCAGTATTTT	CASSSQPSSGLTDTQYF
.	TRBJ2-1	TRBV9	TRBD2	TGTGCCAGCAGCGCTACTAGCGGGAGGAGGTTAAATGAGCAGTTCTTC	CASSATSGRRLNEQFF
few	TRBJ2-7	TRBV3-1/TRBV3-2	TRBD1	TGTGCCAGCAGCCAATCCTCCGGGACAGCCTCCTACGAGCAGTACTTC	CASSQSSGTASYEQYF
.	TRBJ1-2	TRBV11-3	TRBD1	TGTGCCAGCAGCTTTACAGGGGGCAGGGGCTACACCTTC	CASSFTGGRGYTF
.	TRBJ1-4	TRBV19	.	TGTGCCAGTACTCAACGGACTAATGAAAAACTGTTTTTT	CASTQRTNEKLFF
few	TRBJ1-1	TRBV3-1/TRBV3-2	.	TGTGCCAGCAGCCAAGGGACAGCGGAAGCTTTCTTT	CASSQGTAEAFF